These 30 T cell receptor beta chains originate from one sample sequenced in a study of shared clonotypes between healthy human individuals. Here immunoSEQ multiplex PCR was the method, and the copy in TCRdb shows in-frame clones only, minus some. The sample shows roughly 850,000 clones, around 96% of them seen only once. CD45RO-negative, CCR7-positively selected cells formed the naive CD8 fraction, excluding terminally differentiated effector memory CD45RA+ cells. Sequenced material: naive CD8+ T cells sorted from blood. Source of these receptors: a man aged 25-40 years in good health.

The gene calls are TRBV4-1 and TRBJ2-7, with TRBD2 matching over 10 bases. CDR3 length: 17 amino acids. The V and J ends lost 1 base and 2 bases, in that order; junction bases with no gene match: 8. CDR1 MGHRA and CDR2 YSYEKL come from the germline V gene. The CDR3 DNA follows: TGCGCCAGCAGCCAAGTTGCTGGACTAGCGGCGACCTACGAGCAGTACTTC. Protein sequence: CASSQVAGLAATYEQYF.

In its sample, this clone was seen once. The chain uses TRBV7-9 and TRBJ2-3; D is ambiguous. The ends were cut back, 3 bases at V and 2 bases at J, with 6 bases in the middle. The CDR3 extends over 13 amino acids. Germline V gives CDR1 SEHNR, CDR2 FQNEAQ (reference sequence). This CDR3 is CASSFRVTDTQYF. The CDR3 region has the DNA TGTGCCAGCAGCTTTCGGGTCACAGATACGCAGTATTTT.

The chain couples TRBV11-2 to TRBJ2-1, with 9 bases matching TRBD1. The germline gives CDR1 SGHAT, CDR2 FQNNGV. The CDR3 sequence is 13 residues long. With V trimmed by 4 bases and J by 10 bases, 5 bases remained unmatched. CDR3 in amino acids: CASSSWTGEEQFF. The CDR3 region has the DNA TGTGCCAGCAGCTCTTGGACAGGGGAAGAGCAGTTCTTC.

This sequence joins TRBV11-2 and TRBJ2-1; 12 bases are shared with TRBD2. CDR3 length equals 16 residues. J was trimmed by 12 bases and V by 5 bases; bases with no gene match: 14. Germline V CDR1 and CDR2: SGHAT, FQNNGV. The CDR3 protein is CASSIRLAGVKVGQFF. In DNA, the CDR3 is TGTGCCAGCAGCATAAGACTAGCGGGAGTCAAAGTGGGGCAGTTCTTC. Looking up the rest from reference TRBV11-2 and TRBJ2-1 gives the full variable domain: EAGVAQSPRYKIIEKRQSVAFWCNPISGHATLYWYQQILGQGPKLLIQFQNNGVVDDSQLPKDRFSAERLKGVDSTLKIQPAKLEDSAVYLCASSIRLAGVKVGQFFGPGTRLTVL.

The chain combines TRBV27 with TRBJ1-5, with D possibly matching TRBD1 (5 bases). Germline V gene data show CDR1 as MNHEY and CDR2 as SMNVEV (reference sequence). The CDR3 totals 14 residues. V lost 5 bases to trimming and J lost 4 bases, with 12 bases between them. CDR3 loop: CASSLDSYNQPQHF. CDR3 nucleotide sequence: TGTGCCAGCAGTCTAGACAGTTATAATCAGCCCCAGCATTTT.

The chain employs TRBV30 and TRBJ2-1; D may be TRBD2 (5 bases). This CDR3 comprises 13 residues. Looked up from germline, CDR1 is GTSNPN and CDR2 is SVGIG (reference sequence). V gave up 5 bases and J gave up 1 base, with 9 bases separating them. Here the CDR3 DNA reads TGTGCCTGGTTCGAGGGATCCTACAATGAGCAGTTCTTC. Translated: CAWFEGSYNEQFF.

The rearrangement joins TRBV11-3 to TRBJ2-1; 10 bases are a match to TRBD1. CDR3 length: 15 amino acids. Looked up from germline, CDR1 is SGHNT and CDR2 is YENEEA. V trimming: 4 bases; J trimming: 4 bases; junction bases outside the gene matches: 4. The CDR3 region has the DNA TGTGCCAGCAGCTCGGGACAGGGGCTTTACAATGAGCAGTTCTTC. Its protein product is CASSSGQGLYNEQFF.

Concerning this clone: This CDR3 is also generated by other DNA sequences in the sample. This chain joins TRBV7-9 and TRBJ2-2; D call uncertain. The CDR3 has 12 residues. V dropped 3 bases and J dropped 6 bases, with 5 bases sitting between them. Germline CDR1 SEHNR, CDR2 FQNEAQ (reference sequence). CDR3 sequence reads: CASSLGPGELFF. CDR3 in DNA: TGTGCCAGCAGCTTGGGTCCCGGGGAGCTGTTTTTT. The whole variable domain, filled in from reference TRBV7-9 and TRBJ2-2, reads DTGVSQNPRHKITKRGQNVTFRCDPISEHNRLYWYRQTLGQGPEFLTYFQNEAQLEKSRLLSDRFSAERPKGSFSTLEIQRTEQGDSAMYLCASSLGPGELFFGEGSRLTVL.

The genes are TRBV25-1 and TRBJ2-1, with 7 bases identical to TRBD2. V lost 2 bases to trimming and J lost 7 bases; unmatched junction nucleotides: 2. The CDR3 spans 13 residues. Germline CDR1 is MGHDK and CDR2 is SYGVNS. This CDR3 is CASSEVAGNEQFF. The CDR3 region has the DNA TGTGCCAGCAGTGAAGTAGCGGGTAATGAGCAGTTCTTC.

V gene TRBV4-3 combines with J gene TRBJ2-2; 10 nucleotides line up with TRBD2. This CDR3 has 16 residues. V was clipped by 0 bases and J by 7 bases; unmatched bases: 5. CDR1 and CDR2 (germline): LGHNA, YSLEER. The CDR3 coding sequence is TGCGCCAGCAGCCAAGATTCGCGGACTAGCGGCGGGGAGCTGTTTTTT. Translating gives CASSQDSRTSGGELFF.

The chain couples TRBV27 to TRBJ2-1, with TRBD1 identical over 9 bases. Trimming took 5 bases from V and 6 from J; bases not matched to a gene: 5. This CDR3 comprises 14 residues. Germline V gives CDR1 MNHEY, CDR2 SMNVEV (reference sequence). The CDR3 nucleotides are TGTGCCAGCAGTATCAAGGACAGGGGCAATGAGCAGTTCTTC. It is translated as CASSIKDRGNEQFF.

The J gene is TRBJ2-1, the V gene TRBV19; D may be TRBD2 (6 bases). Deletions cut 1 base from V and 4 bases from J, with 8 bases between. The CDR3 totals 14 residues. Germline CDR1 is LNHDA and CDR2 is SQIVND (reference sequence). The DNA of the CDR3 is TGTGCCAGTAGTATAGCGGGAGCGTACAATGAGCAGTTCTTC. It translates to CASSIAGAYNEQFF. Combining the CDR3 with reference TRBV19 and TRBJ2-1 gives the whole variable domain DGGITQSPKYLFRKEGQNVTLSCEQNLNHDAMYWYRQDPGQGLRLIYYSQIVNDFQKGDIAEGYSVSREKKESFPLTVTSAQKNPTAFYLCASSIAGAYNEQFFGPGTRLTVL.

This clone was detected only once. The chain combines TRBV9 with TRBJ2-7, with D tentatively TRBD1 or TRBD2 (5 bases each). Trimming left V 0 bases short and J 5 bases short, with 12 bases between. The CDR3 is made up of 14 amino acids. In germline, CDR1 is SGDLS, CDR2 YYNGEE. DNA of the CDR3: TGTGCCAGCAGCGTAGGGGACCCCCCCGACGAGCAGTACTTC. Translating gives CASSVGDPPDEQYF.

The V gene is TRBV30, the J gene TRBJ2-7; D unclear. Germline V gives CDR1 GTSNPN, CDR2 SVGIG (reference sequence). The CDR3 consists of 14 residues. The ends were cut back, 3 bases at V and 0 bases at J, with 12 bases in the middle. The CDR3, as DNA: TGTGCCTGGAGCGTCACTACGAGCTCCTACGAGCAGTACTTC. It translates to CAWSVTTSSYEQYF.

This clone was detected only once. This rearrangement joins TRBV15 to TRBJ1-2, with D tentatively TRBD1 (5 bases). CDR1 is LNHNV, CDR2 YYDKDF, per germline (reference sequence). CDR3 length: 16 residues. The ends were cut back, 0 bases at V and 5 bases at J, with 16 bases in the middle. CDR3 protein: CATSREFQDTYYGYTF. The CDR3 coding sequence is TGTGCCACCAGCAGAGAATTTCAGGACACCTATTATGGCTACACCTTC.

The chain uses TRBV28 and TRBJ2-3, with TRBD2 matching over 10 bases. The CDR3 is made up of 18 amino acids. Trimming at V came to 2 bases and at J to 1 base, leaving 9 bases not matched to a gene. Germline V gene sequence: CDR1 MDHEN, CDR2 SYDVKM. CDR3 in amino acids: CASSLLAGERSGTDTQYF. The CDR3 DNA reads as TGTGCCAGCAGTTTACTAGCGGGAGAGCGGTCGGGCACAGATACGCAGTATTTT.

The chain has TRBV6-5 and TRBJ2-1; no clear D. The CDR3 has 13 amino acids. The V and J ends lost 2 bases and 7 bases respectively, with 9 bases between them. Looked up from germline, CDR1 is MNHEY and CDR2 is SVGAGI. As DNA, the CDR3 is TGTGCCAGCAGTTACACACAAGGGAATGAGCAGTTCTTC. Residues: CASSYTQGNEQFF.

This clone was found once. The rearrangement links TRBV7-9 to TRBJ2-1; 7 positions match TRBD2. V lost 4 bases, J lost 7 bases, and 13 bases stayed unmatched. The CDR3 has 16 residues. Germline values: CDR1 SEHNR, CDR2 FQNEAQ (reference sequence). The CDR3 nucleotides read TGTGCCAGCAGCTATAGCATGCGGGAGACCAATAATGAGCAGTTCTTC. Amino acids: CASSYSMRETNNEQFF.

V and J are TRBV10-3 and TRBJ2-1; 15 nucleotides agree with TRBD2. This CDR3 comprises 14 residues. V shed 6 bases and J 9 bases; nucleotides not matched to a gene: 3. Germline CDR1 ENHRY, CDR2 SYGVKD. CDR3 in amino acids: CAIREGLAGGEQFF. The CDR3 region has the DNA TGTGCCATCAGAGAGGGACTAGCGGGAGGTGAGCAGTTCTTC.

This chain's CDR3 is CASSDRMNTEAFF. The CDR3 nucleotides read TGTGCCAGCTCAGACAGGATGAACACTGAAGCTTTCTTT. The genes are TRBV6-1 and TRBJ1-1; a possible D gene is TRBD1 (6 bases). CDR3 size: 13 residues. CDR1 and CDR2 (germline): MNHNS, SASEGT. Trimming stripped 8 bases from V and 0 bases from J, with 10 bases between.

CDR3 coding DNA: TGTGCCAGCAGTTTCGGCCGGGAAAAAACTCAGTTCTTC. This codes for CASSFGREKTQFF. The J gene is TRBJ2-1, the V gene TRBV27; the D gene is possibly TRBD2 (5 bases). CDR3 length: 13 amino acids. Germline V CDR1 and CDR2: MNHEY, SMNVEV (reference sequence). The V end lost 3 bases, the J end lost 13 bases, and 16 bases lay between the germline ends.

This rearrangement joins TRBV4-1 to TRBJ1-3; D is ambiguous. The germline gives CDR1 MGHRA, CDR2 YSYEKL. The V end was cut by 8 bases, the J end by 4 bases, with 6 bases between. This CDR3 contains 11 residues. The CDR3 nucleotides are TGCGCCAGCGCTTTGGGAAACACCATATATTTT. Translating gives CASALGNTIYF.

This chain connects TRBV4-1 to TRBJ1-2, with unresolved D. The CDR3 sequence is 18 residues long. Trimming shortened V by 4 bases and J by 1 base, and 22 bases separated the two germline ends. The germline V gene has CDR1 MGHRA and CDR2 YSYEKL. The CDR3 nucleotides are TGCGCCAGCAGCCTCCCCCGGGAGACTCAATCGCTTAACTATGGCTACACCTTC. Protein product: CASSLPRETQSLNYGYTF.

This clone was counted once. The chain carries TRBV9 and TRBJ2-7; perhaps TRBD2 as D (6 bases). This CDR3 region has 14 residues. V lost 3 bases and J 0 bases, leaving 10 bases between the germline ends. In germline, CDR1 is SGDLS, CDR2 YYNGEE. The CDR3 spells CASSEEGYSYEQYF. The CDR3 DNA follows: TGTGCCAGCAGCGAGGAGGGATACTCCTACGAGCAGTACTTC.

Turning to this clone: In the same sample, other DNA sequences code for this CDR3. The gene calls are TRBV2 and TRBJ2-7; 9 nucleotides line up with TRBD1. Losses at the gene ends were 6 bases for V and 3 bases for J; bases not matched to a gene: 3. The CDR3 is 13 residues long. Germline V gene lookup returns CDR1 SNHLY and CDR2 FYNNEI. The DNA for the CDR3 is TGTGCCAGCAGACGGACAGGGGACTACGAGCAGTACTTC. Translated, it gives CASRRTGDYEQYF.

V gene TRBV6-6 combines with J gene TRBJ1-3; 11 bases fit TRBD1. V shed 5 bases, J shed 2 bases, and the junction held 2 bases outside the gene matches. This CDR3 region has 15 residues. The germline gives CDR1 MNHNY, CDR2 SVGAGI (reference sequence). CDR3: CASSGTGGPGNTIYF. The DNA for the CDR3 is TGTGCCAGCAGTGGGACAGGGGGACCTGGAAACACCATATATTTT.

This chain connects TRBV18 to TRBJ2-7; D gene unclear. Deletions cut 2 bases from V and 2 bases from J, with 10 bases between. This CDR3 contains 14 residues. The germline V gene encodes CDR1 KGHSH and CDR2 LQKENI. CDR3 bases: TGTGCCAGCTCACCATCGGACGTAACCTACGAGCAGTACTTC. Amino acids: CASSPSDVTYEQYF.

V and J are TRBV5-1 and TRBJ1-2, with 10 bases identical to TRBD1. CDR1 is SGHRS and CDR2 is YFSETQ in the germline V gene. The CDR3 has 16 residues. V was clipped by 4 bases and J by 7 bases; unmatched bases: 13. In nucleotides, the CDR3 is TGCGCCAGCAGCCCGGAAAAAGGGACAGGGGCACCTGGCTACACCTTC. It codes for CASSPEKGTGAPGYTF.

The J gene is TRBJ2-1, the V gene TRBV11-3; weak D call: TRBD2 (6 bases). V was shortened by 0 bases and J by 0 bases, with 9 bases between the two germline ends. Looked up from germline, CDR1 is SGHNT and CDR2 is YENEEA. The CDR3 contains 16 residues. The CDR3 loop reads CASSLEGGASYNEQFF. The CDR3 DNA reads TGTGCCAGCAGCTTAGAGGGCGGGGCCTCCTACAATGAGCAGTTCTTC.

This chain links TRBV4-3 with TRBJ2-7; 7 nucleotides line up with TRBD1. CDR1 and CDR2 from the germline V gene are LGHNA and YSLEER. This CDR3 contains 15 residues. With V trimmed by 4 bases and J by 3 bases, 9 bases remained unmatched. CDR3 nucleotides: TGCGCCAGCAGCCCGGAACGGGACAGCTTCTACGAGCAGTACTTC. Protein product: CASSPERDSFYEQYF.